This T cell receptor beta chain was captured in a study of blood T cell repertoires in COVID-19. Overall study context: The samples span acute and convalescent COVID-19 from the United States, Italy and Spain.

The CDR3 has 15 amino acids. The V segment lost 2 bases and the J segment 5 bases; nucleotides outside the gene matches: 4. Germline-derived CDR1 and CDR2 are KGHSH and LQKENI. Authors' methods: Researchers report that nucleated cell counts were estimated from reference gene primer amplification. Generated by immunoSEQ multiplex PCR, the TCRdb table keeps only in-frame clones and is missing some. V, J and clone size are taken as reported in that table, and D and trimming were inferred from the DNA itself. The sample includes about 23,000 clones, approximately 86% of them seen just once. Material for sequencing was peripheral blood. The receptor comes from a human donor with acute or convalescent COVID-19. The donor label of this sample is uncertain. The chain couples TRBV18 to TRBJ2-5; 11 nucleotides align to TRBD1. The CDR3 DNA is TGTGCCAGCTCACCAAGGACAGGGGGCCGGGAGACCCAGTACTTC. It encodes CASSPRTGGRETQYF.